This T cell receptor beta chain emerged from a study of CD8 T cells in ankylosing spondylitis. In regard to this clonotype: Its antigen is undetermined.

Trimming removed 1 base from V and 9 bases from J, with 10 bases in between. CDR3 size: 13 residues. CDR1 and CDR2 from the germline V gene are SGHAT and FQNNGV. Study findings and constraints: Reactive arthritis synovial fluid and blood were previously reported to contain some motif variants. Fewer than ten highly homologous variants made up a TCR beta motif that seemed to typify ankylosing spondylitis blood. Matched ankylosing spondylitis synovial fluid reportedly showed significant enrichment of disease-linked clones.

Quantitative 5'-RACE with molecular barcodes produced the TCR beta libraries. MiXCR, run by TCRdb on the 5' RACE reads, gives a single entry per CDR3 protein. The data show 250,000 to 300,000 distinct CDR3 sequences, about 20% seen once. The chain carries TRBV11-2 and TRBJ2-1, with D unclear. The sequence was obtained from a male donor with ankylosing spondylitis or in good health (not recorded which). The sequenced material came from blood, either unsorted or a sorted T cell fraction (not recorded which). The CDR3 loop is CASSLGPNSEQFF. The CDR3 DNA reads TGTGCCAGCAGCTTAGGGCCCAATAGTGAGCAGTTCTTC.